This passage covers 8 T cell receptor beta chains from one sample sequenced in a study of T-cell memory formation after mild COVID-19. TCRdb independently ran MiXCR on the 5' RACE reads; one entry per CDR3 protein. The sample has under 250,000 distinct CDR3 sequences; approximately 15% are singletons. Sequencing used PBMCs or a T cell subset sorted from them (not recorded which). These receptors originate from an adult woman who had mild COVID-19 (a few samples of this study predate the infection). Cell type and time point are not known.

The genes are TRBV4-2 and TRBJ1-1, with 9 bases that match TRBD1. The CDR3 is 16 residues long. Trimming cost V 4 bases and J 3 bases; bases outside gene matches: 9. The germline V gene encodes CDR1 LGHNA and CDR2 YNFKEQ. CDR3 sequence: CASSLGQGISYTEAFF. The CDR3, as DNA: TGTGCCAGCAGCCTAGGACAGGGGATCAGTTACACTGAAGCTTTCTTT.

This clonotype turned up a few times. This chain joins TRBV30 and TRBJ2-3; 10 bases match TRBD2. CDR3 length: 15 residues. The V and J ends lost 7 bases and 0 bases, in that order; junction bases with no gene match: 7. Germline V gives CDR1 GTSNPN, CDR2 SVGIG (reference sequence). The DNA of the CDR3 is TGTGCCTCCCCCGGGACTAGCGATAGCACAGATACGCAGTATTTT. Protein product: CASPGTSDSTDTQYF.

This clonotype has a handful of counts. CDR3: CASGFSSGRTSEQFF. The CDR3, as DNA: TGTGCTAGTGGTTTCTCTAGCGGGAGGACTTCCGAGCAGTTCTTC. The gene calls are TRBV12-5 and TRBJ2-1, with TRBD2 matching over 11 bases. The CDR3 has 15 amino acids. The V segment lost 3 bases and the J segment 10 bases; nucleotides outside the gene matches: 8. Germline CDR1 is LGHNT and CDR2 is FRNRAP. The complete variable domain, with remaining parts taken from reference TRBV12-5 and TRBJ2-1, reads DARVTQTPRHKVTEMGQEVTMRCQPILGHNTVFWYRQTMMQGLELLAYFRNRAPLDDSGMPKDRFSAEMPDATLATLKIQPSEPRDSAVYFCASGFSSGRTSEQFFGPGTRLTVL.

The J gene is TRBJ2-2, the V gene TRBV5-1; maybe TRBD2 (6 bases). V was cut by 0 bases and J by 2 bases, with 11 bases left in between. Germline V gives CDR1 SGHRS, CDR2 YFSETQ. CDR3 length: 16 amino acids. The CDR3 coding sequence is TGCGCCAGCAGCTTGGGGGGTAGCGGTAACACCGGGGAGCTGTTTTTT. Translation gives CASSLGGSGNTGELFF. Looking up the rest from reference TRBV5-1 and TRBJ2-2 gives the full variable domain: KAGVTQTPRYLIKTRGQQVTLSCSPISGHRSVSWYQQTPGQGLQFLFEYFSETQRNKGNFPGRFSGRQFSNSRSEMNVSTLELGDSALYLCASSLGGSGNTGELFFGEGSRLTVL.

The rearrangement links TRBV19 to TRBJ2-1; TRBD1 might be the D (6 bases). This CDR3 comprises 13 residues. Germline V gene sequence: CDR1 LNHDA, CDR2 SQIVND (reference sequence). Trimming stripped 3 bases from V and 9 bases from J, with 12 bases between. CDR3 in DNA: TGTGCCAGTAGTATGGGACAATGGGGTGAGCAGTTCTTC. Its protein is CASSMGQWGEQFF.

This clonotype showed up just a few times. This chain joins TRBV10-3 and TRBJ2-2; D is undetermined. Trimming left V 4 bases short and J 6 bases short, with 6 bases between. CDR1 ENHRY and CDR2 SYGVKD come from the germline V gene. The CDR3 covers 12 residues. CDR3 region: CAISVGAGELFF. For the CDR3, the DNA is TGTGCCATCAGTGTGGGTGCCGGGGAGCTGTTTTTT.

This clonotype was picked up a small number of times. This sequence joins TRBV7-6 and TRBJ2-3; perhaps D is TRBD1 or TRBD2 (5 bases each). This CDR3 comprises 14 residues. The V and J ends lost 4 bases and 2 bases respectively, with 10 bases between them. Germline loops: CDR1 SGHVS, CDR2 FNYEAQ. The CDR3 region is CASSSRDATDTQYF. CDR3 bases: TGTGCCAGCAGCTCCAGGGACGCCACAGATACGCAGTATTTT.

The CDR3: CASSEQGNNQPQHF. The DNA for the CDR3 is TGTGCCAGCAGTGAACAGGGAAACAATCAGCCCCAGCATTTT. This chain links TRBV12-3 or TRBV12-4 with TRBJ1-5, with D perhaps matching TRBD1 (6 bases). V lost 5 bases to trimming and J lost 3 bases, with 11 bases between them. The CDR3 loop spans 14 amino acids.